This entry lists 9 T cell receptor beta chains sequenced from one sample in a study of blood T cell repertoires in COVID-19. Assay used: immunoSEQ multiplex PCR; TCRdb lists only in-frame clones, some missing. The sample carries around 80,000 clones, 65% to 85% recorded once. Sequences were obtained from peripheral blood. The source is a man aged 45-60 years with COVID-19, enrolled during active disease.

This rearrangement joins TRBV5-5 to TRBJ1-3; D may be TRBD1 (5 bases). The CDR3 consists of 15 residues. Germline V gene sequence: CDR1 SGHKS, CDR2 YYEKEE (reference sequence). V dropped 0 bases and J dropped 1 base, with 8 bases sitting between them. The CDR3 loop is CASSLAGISGNTIYF. DNA for the CDR3: TGTGCCAGCAGCTTGGCAGGGATTTCTGGAAACACCATATATTTT.

This clone showed up just a few times. The chain uses TRBV21-1 and TRBJ1-1; TRBD1 reflects the table's D call only, with no check against the DNA. TRBV21-1 is annotated as a pseudogene. The CDR3 is 12 residues long. CDR3 DNA sequence: TGTGCCAGCAGCAAACAGATAACTGAAGCTTTCTTT. Translated: CASSKQITEAFF.

This clone showed up just once. This chain joins TRBV5-5 and TRBJ2-7, with TRBD1 as a possible D gene (5 bases). Germline values: CDR1 SGHKS, CDR2 YYEKEE (reference sequence). V was cut by 1 base and J by 4 bases, with 12 bases left in between. This CDR3 spans 14 amino acids. CDR3 in DNA: TGTGCCAGCAGCTTGAGGACAACTCAATACGAGCAGTACTTC. It is translated as CASSLRTTQYEQYF.

The chain combines TRBV24-1 with TRBJ1-3; D perhaps matches TRBD1 (6 bases). Per germline, CDR1 KGHDR and CDR2 SFDVKD. Trimming took 3 bases from V and 3 from J, leaving 11 bases between them. The CDR3 has 15 amino acids. This CDR3 reads CATSDPKGDGNTIYF. CDR3 bases: TGTGCCACCAGTGATCCGAAGGGGGATGGAAACACCATATATTTT.

The chain links TRBV5-5 to TRBJ1-2; 7 nucleotides line up with TRBD1. CDR3 length: 14 amino acids. Germline assignment: CDR1 SGHKS and CDR2 YYEKEE (reference sequence). V lost 4 bases and J lost 2; bases outside the gene matches: 5. DNA for the CDR3: TGTGCCAGCAGCGCGGACAGGAGAAACTATGGCTACACCTTC. This gives the protein CASSADRRNYGYTF.

The rearrangement uses TRBV10-3 and TRBJ2-5; 7 bases align to TRBD1. Germline lookup yields CDR1 ENHRY and CDR2 SYGVKD. The CDR3 is 14 amino acids. The J segment lost 1 base and the V segment lost 6 bases, leaving 5 bases of the junction unmatched. The CDR3 spells CAISGQAAQETQYF. The DNA for the CDR3 is TGTGCCATCAGCGGACAGGCCGCCCAAGAGACCCAGTACTTC.

The chain combines TRBV6-5 with TRBJ2-1; 13 positions agree with TRBD2. The germline V gene has CDR1 MNHEY and CDR2 SVGAGI. This CDR3 is built from 14 residues. Trimming cost V 7 bases and J 10 bases; bases outside gene matches: 7. The CDR3 reads CASTEPGLAGEQFF. The CDR3 nucleotides read TGTGCCAGCACCGAACCGGGACTAGCGGGGGAGCAGTTCTTC.

V usage is TRBV19 and J usage is TRBJ1-5; D is possibly TRBD1 (6 bases). Per the germline V gene, CDR1 is LNHDA and CDR2 is SQIVND (reference sequence). V lost 5 bases and J 7 bases, leaving 9 bases between the germline ends. This CDR3 is built from 12 residues. The CDR3: CASSPQGQPQHF. CDR3 nucleotide sequence: TGTGCCAGTAGTCCACAGGGCCAGCCCCAGCATTTT.

The rearrangement uses TRBV3-1 (or the pseudogene TRBV3-2) and TRBJ1-1; D is possibly TRBD1 (6 bases). The germline V and J ends were trimmed by 7 bases and 5 bases, with 17 bases remaining between them. The CDR3 consists of 14 residues. Germline V gene sequence: CDR1 LGHDT, CDR2 YNNKEL (reference sequence). CDR3 sequence: CASTPKGGGTEAFF. CDR3 in DNA: TGTGCCAGCACCCCTAAAGGGGGAGGGACTGAAGCTTTCTTT.